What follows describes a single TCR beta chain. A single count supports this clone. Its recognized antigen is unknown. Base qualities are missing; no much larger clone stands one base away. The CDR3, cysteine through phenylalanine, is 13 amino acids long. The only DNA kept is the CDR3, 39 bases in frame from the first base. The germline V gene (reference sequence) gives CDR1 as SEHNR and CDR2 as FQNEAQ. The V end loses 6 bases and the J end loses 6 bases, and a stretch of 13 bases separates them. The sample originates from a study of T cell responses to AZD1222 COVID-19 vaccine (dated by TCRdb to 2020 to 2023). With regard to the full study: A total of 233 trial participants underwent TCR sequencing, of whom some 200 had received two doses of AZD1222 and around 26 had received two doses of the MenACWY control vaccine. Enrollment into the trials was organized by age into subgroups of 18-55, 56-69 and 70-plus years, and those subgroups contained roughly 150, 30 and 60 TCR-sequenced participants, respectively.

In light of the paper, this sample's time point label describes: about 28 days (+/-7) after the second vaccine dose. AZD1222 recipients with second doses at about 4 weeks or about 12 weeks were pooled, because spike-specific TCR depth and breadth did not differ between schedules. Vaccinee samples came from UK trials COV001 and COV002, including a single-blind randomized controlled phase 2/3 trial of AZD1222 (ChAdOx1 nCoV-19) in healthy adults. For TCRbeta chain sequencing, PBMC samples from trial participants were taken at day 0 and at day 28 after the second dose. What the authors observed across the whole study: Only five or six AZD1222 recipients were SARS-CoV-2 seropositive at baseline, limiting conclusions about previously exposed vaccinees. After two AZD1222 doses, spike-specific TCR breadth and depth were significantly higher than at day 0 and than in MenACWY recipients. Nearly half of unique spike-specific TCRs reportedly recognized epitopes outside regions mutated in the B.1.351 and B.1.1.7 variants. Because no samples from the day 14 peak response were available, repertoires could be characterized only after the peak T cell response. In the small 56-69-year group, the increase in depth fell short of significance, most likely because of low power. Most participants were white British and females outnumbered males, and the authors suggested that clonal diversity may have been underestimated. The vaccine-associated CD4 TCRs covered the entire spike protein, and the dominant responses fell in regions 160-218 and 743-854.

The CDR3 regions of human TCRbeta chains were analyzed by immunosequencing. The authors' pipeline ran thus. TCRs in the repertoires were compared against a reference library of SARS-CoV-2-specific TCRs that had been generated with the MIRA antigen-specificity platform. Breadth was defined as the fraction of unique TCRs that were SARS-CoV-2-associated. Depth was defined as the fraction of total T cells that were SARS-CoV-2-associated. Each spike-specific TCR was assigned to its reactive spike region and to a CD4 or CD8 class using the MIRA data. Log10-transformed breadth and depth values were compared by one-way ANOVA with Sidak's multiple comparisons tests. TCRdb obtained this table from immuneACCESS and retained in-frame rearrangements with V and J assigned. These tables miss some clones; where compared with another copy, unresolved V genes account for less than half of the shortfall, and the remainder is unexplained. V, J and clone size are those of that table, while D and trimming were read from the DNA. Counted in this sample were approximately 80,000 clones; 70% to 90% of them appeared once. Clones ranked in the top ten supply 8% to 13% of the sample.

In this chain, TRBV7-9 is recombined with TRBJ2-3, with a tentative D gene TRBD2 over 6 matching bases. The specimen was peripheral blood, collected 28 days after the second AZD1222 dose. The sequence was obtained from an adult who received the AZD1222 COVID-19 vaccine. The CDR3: CASRIGGSDTQYF. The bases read TGTGCCAGCAGGATTGGAGGGTCCGATACGCAGTATTTT.